Each of the 31 T cell receptor beta chains below was sequenced from the same sample in a study of blood T cells in healthy people across ages. Through a sample-barcoded 5' primer and a J-beta primer mix, a second PCR was run for roughly 7 to 11 cycles. MiXCR, applied by TCRdb to the 5' RACE reads, yields one record per CDR3 protein. The data contain approximately 850,000 distinct CDR3 sequences, roughly 60% of them singletons. The source material was blood. These receptor sequences come from a young man in good health.

This chain links TRBV20-1 with TRBJ1-1, with D possibly being TRBD1 (6 bases). In germline, CDR1 is DFQATT, CDR2 SNEGSKA (reference sequence). Trimming shortened V by 1 base and J by 0 bases, and 12 bases separated the two germline ends. The CDR3 extends over 15 amino acids. As DNA, the CDR3 is TGCAGTGCTAGAGTAAGGGGGTCGTTGAACACTGAAGCTTTCTTT. This gives the protein CSARVRGSLNTEAFF.

The chain has TRBV14 and TRBJ1-6; D unclear. Germline V gene sequence: CDR1 SGHDN, CDR2 FVKESK. Trimming left V 1 base short and J 5 bases short, with 12 bases between. The CDR3 is made up of 16 amino acids. The CDR3 spells CASSQGRPSNNSPLHF. In DNA form, the CDR3 reads TGTGCCAGCAGCCAAGGGCGGCCAAGCAATAATTCACCCCTCCACTTT.

About this clonotype: One end of the junction varies from germline; a read error may be responsible. The chain recombines TRBV7-2 with TRBJ2-5; D unresolved. Germline V gives CDR1 SGHTA, CDR2 FQGNSA. The CDR3 sequence is 13 residues long. In nucleotides, the CDR3 is TGTGCCGGCAGCTTAATAACGTTAGAGACCCAGTACTTC. This gives the protein CAGSLITLETQYF.

The chain is built from TRBV18 and TRBJ2-5; no clear D. Germline assignment: CDR1 KGHSH and CDR2 LQKENI. V lost 4 bases and J 11 bases, leaving 14 bases between the germline ends. This CDR3 spans 12 amino acids. The CDR3 sequence: CASSLRENEQYF. The CDR3 DNA reads TGTGCCAGCTCACTCAGAGAGAATGAGCAGTACTTC.

The genes are TRBV12-3 or TRBV12-4 and TRBJ2-7; 9 positions agree with TRBD2. The CDR3 is 15 amino acids. V lost 6 bases and J lost 0; bases outside the gene matches: 6. The CDR3 sequence: CASRTSSGDSYEQYF. CDR3 coding DNA: TGTGCCAGCAGAACCTCTAGCGGGGACTCCTACGAGCAGTACTTC.

Concerning this clonotype itself: A read error may be the cause here, since a much bigger clone is one base away. The chain combines TRBV18 with TRBJ2-4, with 11 bases lining up with TRBD2. The J call could be wrong; TRBJ2-7 is a better fit for the DNA end. Germline values: CDR1 KGHSH, CDR2 LQKENI. The CDR3 has 18 amino acids. The DNA for the CDR3 is TGTGCCAGCTCACCGCATGGGCCTAGCGGGAGGTACTCCTACGAGCAGTACTTC. Residues: CASSPHGPSGRYSYEQYF.

In this sample, this clonotype turned up a few times. The chain links TRBV6-4 to TRBJ2-3, with D possibly TRBD1 on 6 matching bases. CDR1 is MRHNA, CDR2 SNTAGT, per germline. The CDR3 extends over 15 amino acids. Trimming pared 3 bases from V and 0 bases from J, leaving 10 bases between. CDR3 loop: CASSEGQHSTDTQYF. In DNA, the CDR3 is TGTGCCAGCAGTGAAGGACAGCACAGCACAGATACGCAGTATTTT.

This clonotype was seen a handful of times. The genes are TRBV20-1 and TRBJ2-5, with D unclear. Trimming removed 7 bases from V and 5 bases from J, with 11 bases in between. CDR1 is DFQATT, CDR2 SNEGSKA, per germline (reference sequence). The CDR3 consists of 11 residues. CDR3 sequence reads: CSDYRAETQYF. The CDR3 region has the DNA TGCAGTGACTATAGGGCGGAGACCCAGTACTTC.

The J gene is TRBJ2-1, the V gene TRBV5-1; 12 bases match TRBD2. J gave up 10 bases and V 1 base, and 9 bases lay outside the gene matches. CDR3 length equals 16 residues. The germline CDR1 and CDR2 sequences are SGHRS and YFSETQ. In DNA form, the CDR3 reads TGCGCCAGCAGCTTGCCCTCTAGCGGGGGGGCACGAGAGCAGTTCTTC. Translating gives CASSLPSSGGAREQFF. Supplemented by reference TRBV5-1 and TRBJ2-1, the full variable domain reads KAGVTQTPRYLIKTRGQQVTLSCSPISGHRSVSWYQQTPGQGLQFLFEYFSETQRNKGNFPGRFSGRQFSNSRSEMNVSTLELGDSALYLCASSLPSSGGAREQFFGPGTRLTVL.

The chain's CDR3 is CSAPTDGTSYEQYF. DNA of the CDR3: TGCAGTGCCCCGACGGATGGTACATCCTACGAGCAGTACTTC. The chain uses TRBV20-1 and TRBJ2-7; D remains unclear. Trimming removed 6 bases at V and 1 base at J, with 16 bases between. The CDR3 has 14 amino acids. From germline, CDR1 is DFQATT and CDR2 SNEGSKA (reference sequence).

The chain joins TRBV7-9 to TRBJ1-1, with 8 bases that match TRBD1. The CDR3 contains 13 residues. V dropped 5 bases and J dropped 8; count of bases not matched to a gene: 7. CDR1 is SEHNR, CDR2 FQNEAQ, per germline (reference sequence). This CDR3 is CASSIETGAEAFF. As DNA, the CDR3 is TGTGCCAGCAGCATAGAGACAGGGGCCGAAGCTTTCTTT.

The V gene is TRBV20-1, the J gene TRBJ1-2; possible D gene TRBD1, 6 bases. The CDR3 is 12 amino acids. The V gene's germline CDR1 is DFQATT and CDR2 SNEGSKA (reference sequence). V dropped 6 bases and J dropped 7 bases, with 15 bases sitting between them. CDR3 DNA sequence: TGCAGTGCCCAGGGGATGTTGGGTGGCTACACCTTC. Encoded protein: CSAQGMLGGYTF.

This clonotype was recorded a few times. The chain recombines TRBV7-2 with TRBJ2-3, with a weak D call TRBD2 (5 bases). CDR3 length: 13 residues. CDR1 is SGHTA, CDR2 FQGNSA, per germline. V lost 4 bases and J lost 5, with 10 bases in between. For the CDR3, the DNA is TGTGCCAGCAGCTCCATGGACTTAGATACGCAGTATTTT. It specifies CASSSMDLDTQYF.

The chain links TRBV4-2 to TRBJ2-1, with D uncertain. Germline-derived CDR1 and CDR2 are LGHNA and YNFKEQ. V dropped 8 bases and J dropped 13 bases, with 27 bases sitting between them. The CDR3 loop spans 15 amino acids. CDR3 nucleotide sequence: TGTGCCAGCGAGCCCCGGGTCGGCCAGAAAGAGACCCAGTTCTTC. Translating it yields CASEPRVGQKETQFF.

This sequence joins TRBV20-1 and TRBJ2-5; TRBD2 matches at 7 bases. The better agreement between TRBJ2-7 and the DNA end casts doubt on the J call. This CDR3 has 15 residues. Germline assignment: CDR1 DFQATT and CDR2 SNEGSKA (reference sequence). The CDR3 sequence is CSARDGGRLGDEQYF. The DNA for the CDR3 is TGCAGTGCTAGAGACGGCGGGAGACTTGGCGACGAGCAGTACTTC.

The V and J genes are TRBV15 and TRBJ1-2; 8 bases fit TRBD1. V was clipped by 0 bases and J by 2 bases; unmatched bases: 2. Germline lookup yields CDR1 LNHNV and CDR2 YYDKDF (reference sequence). This CDR3 comprises 15 residues. This CDR3 is CATSRDTGGNYGYTF. In DNA, the CDR3 is TGTGCCACCAGCAGAGATACAGGGGGGAACTATGGCTACACCTTC.

In this sample, this clonotype turned up many times. V and J are TRBV20-1 and TRBJ1-2; no reliable D call. There are 12 residues in the CDR3. CDR1 and CDR2 (germline): DFQATT, SNEGSKA (reference sequence). Deletions cut 1 base from V and 8 bases from J, with 11 bases between. The CDR3 bases are TGCAGTGCTAGAGTTGAGGCTACGGGCTACACCTTC. Translated: CSARVEATGYTF.

The chain combines TRBV2 with TRBJ2-1, with D perhaps TRBD1 or TRBD2 (6 bases each). Germline values: CDR1 SNHLY, CDR2 FYNNEI. The CDR3 is 14 amino acids. Trimming removed 7 bases at V and 6 bases at J, with 16 bases between. In DNA, the CDR3 is TGTGCCAGCACCCCCGACAGGAGGGGCAATGAGCAGTTCTTC. Translation: CASTPDRRGNEQFF.

The chain couples TRBV7-9 to TRBJ2-1; 7 nucleotides line up with TRBD2. The ends lost 1 base at V and 7 bases at J; junction bases unmatched: 7. CDR1 and CDR2 (germline): SEHNR, FQNEAQ (reference sequence). This CDR3 is 15 amino acids long. The CDR3 nucleotides are TGTGCCAGCAGCTTAGTTGCGGGGGTTAGGAATGAGCAGTTCTTC. It codes for CASSLVAGVRNEQFF.

The V and J genes are TRBV5-1 and TRBJ2-1; 7 positions agree with TRBD2. V dropped 0 bases and J dropped 8; count of bases not matched to a gene: 8. The CDR3 sequence is 15 residues long. Germline V gene lookup returns CDR1 SGHRS and CDR2 YFSETQ. The CDR3, as DNA: TGCGCCAGCAGCTTGGTTGGCGGGAGTTCGGATGAGCAGTTCTTC. Residues: CASSLVGGSSDEQFF.

V usage is TRBV6-5 and J usage is TRBJ2-3; D may be TRBD1 (5 bases). V lost 2 bases and J 6 bases, leaving 15 bases between the germline ends. The germline V gene encodes CDR1 MNHEY and CDR2 SVGAGI. The CDR3 sequence is 15 residues long. This CDR3 is CASSYGDPGWDTQYF. CDR3 in DNA: TGTGCCAGCAGTTACGGTGATCCAGGGTGGGATACGCAGTATTTT.

J is TRBJ2-3 and V is TRBV14, with D perhaps matching TRBD1 (6 bases). Germline V lookup: CDR1 SGHDN, CDR2 FVKESK. V lost 5 bases and J 5 bases, leaving 14 bases between the germline ends. The CDR3 has 14 amino acids. CDR3: CASSSGAGVDTQYF. As DNA, the CDR3 is TGTGCCAGCAGCTCTGGGGCAGGGGTAGATACGCAGTATTTT.

The CDR3 reads CSAEGSLNQPQHF. The CDR3 region has the DNA TGCAGTGCCGAGGGGTCCCTAAATCAGCCCCAGCATTTT. V and J are TRBV20-1 and TRBJ1-5; tentative D call: TRBD1 (5 bases). The CDR3 has 13 amino acids. Per germline, CDR1 DFQATT and CDR2 SNEGSKA (reference sequence). With 6 bases removed from V and 4 bases from J, the gap between germline ends came to 13 bases.

J is TRBJ1-2 and V is TRBV7-2; no reliable D call. There are 14 residues in the CDR3. Between the trimmed V and J ends, which lost 8 bases and 2 bases, there was a span of 15 bases. CDR1 SGHTA and CDR2 FQGNSA come from the germline V gene. In DNA form, the CDR3 reads TGTGCCAGCGCGGTAGGCAGCCCCAACTATGGCTACACCTTC. Its translation: CASAVGSPNYGYTF.

This CDR3 is CASSPLGAGNRNEQFF. For the CDR3, the DNA is TGTGCCAGCAGCCCCCTGGGAGCGGGAAACAGGAATGAGCAGTTCTTC. The rearrangement links TRBV28 to TRBJ2-1; TRBD2 matches 7 bases. The J segment lost 7 bases and the V segment lost 6 bases, leaving 15 bases of the junction unmatched. CDR1 and CDR2 (germline): MDHEN, SYDVKM. This CDR3 comprises 16 residues.

This sequence joins TRBV5-1 and TRBJ2-5; the D is unclear. The V gene's germline CDR1 is SGHRS and CDR2 YFSETQ. This CDR3 region has 12 residues. Trimming stripped 1 base from V and 11 bases from J, with 12 bases between. Here the CDR3 reads CASSLKHNEQYF. The CDR3 DNA follows: TGCGCCAGCAGCTTGAAACACAATGAGCAGTACTTC. Filled out from reference TRBV5-1 and TRBJ2-5, the complete variable domain reads KAGVTQTPRYLIKTRGQQVTLSCSPISGHRSVSWYQQTPGQGLQFLFEYFSETQRNKGNFPGRFSGRQFSNSRSEMNVSTLELGDSALYLCASSLKHNEQYFGPGTRLLVL.

This clonotype was observed a handful of times. The chain carries TRBV20-1 and TRBJ2-3, with TRBD1 matching 7 bases. Germline V gene data show CDR1 as DFQATT and CDR2 as SNEGSKA (reference sequence). This CDR3 spans 14 amino acids. The junction had 8 bases not matched to a gene; V was cut back by 3 bases and J by 5 bases. CDR3 in amino acids: CSARKRNRGDTQYF. The CDR3 nucleotides read TGCAGTGCTAGGAAAAGGAACAGGGGAGATACGCAGTATTTT.

The chain carries TRBV7-2 and TRBJ1-1, with D uncertain. The CDR3 extends over 15 amino acids. Germline V lookup: CDR1 SGHTA, CDR2 FQGNSA. The V end lost 1 base, the J end lost 1 base, and 10 bases lay between the germline ends. In DNA form, the CDR3 reads TGTGCCAGCAGCTTAGTGCGGCCTTCGAACACTGAAGCTTTCTTT. Translated, it gives CASSLVRPSNTEAFF.

V and J are TRBV7-6 and TRBJ2-7, with TRBD2 as a possible D gene (5 bases). This CDR3 is built from 15 residues. Germline-derived CDR1 and CDR2 are SGHVS and FNYEAQ. With 1 base removed from V and 0 bases from J, the gap between germline ends came to 10 bases. The CDR3 region has the DNA TGTGCCAGCAGCTTAGACGAGGCGGGCTCCTACGAGCAGTACTTC. Protein product: CASSLDEAGSYEQYF. The full variable domain, rest sourced from reference TRBV7-6 and TRBJ2-7, is GAGVSQSPRYKVTKRGQDVALRCDPISGHVSLYWYRQALGQGPEFLTYFNYEAQQDKSGLPNDRFSAERPEGSISTLTIQRTEQRDSAMYRCASSLDEAGSYEQYFGPGTRLTVT.

The table lists this clonotype with a count of one. The chain carries TRBV20-1 and TRBJ2-4, with unresolved D. The end of the DNA fits TRBJ2-7 better, so the J call may be wrong. The CDR3 runs to 14 residues. The germline gives CDR1 DFQATT, CDR2 SNEGSKA (reference sequence). The CDR3 nucleotides read TGCAGTGCTAGAGATAAGTGGTCAGGATACGAGCAGTACTTC. As protein: CSARDKWSGYEQYF.

The V gene is TRBV20-1, the J gene TRBJ1-5; D gene ambiguous. Trimming shortened V by 0 bases and J by 1 base, and 13 bases separated the two germline ends. Germline values: CDR1 DFQATT, CDR2 SNEGSKA (reference sequence). The CDR3 consists of 16 residues. The DNA for the CDR3 is TGCAGTGCTAGAGATCTCACAGTCCACAGCAATCAGCCCCAGCATTTT. Amino acid sequence: CSARDLTVHSNQPQHF.